The 15 T cell receptor beta chains listed next were all sequenced from one sample in a study of blood T cell repertoires in COVID-19. The assay was immunoSEQ multiplex PCR, and TCRdb's table has in-frame clones only and misses some. The sample records some 260,000 clones, roughly 90% being singletons. Material for sequencing was peripheral blood. The source of these receptors is a middle-aged woman who had recovered from COVID-19.

The chain couples TRBV9 to TRBJ1-6; 9 bases fit TRBD1. Per the germline V gene, CDR1 is SGDLS and CDR2 is YYNGEE. The CDR3 contains 16 residues. V shed 4 bases, J shed 9 bases, and the junction held 11 bases outside the gene matches. The CDR3 nucleotides read TGTGCCAGCAGCTTCACCGGGACAGGGATTATTTCACCCCTCCACTTT. Translation gives CASSFTGTGIISPLHF.

V usage is TRBV19 and J usage is TRBJ1-4; D unresolved. V lost 2 bases and J 8 bases, leaving 12 bases between the germline ends. The germline gives CDR1 LNHDA, CDR2 SQIVND (reference sequence). This CDR3 comprises 14 residues. The CDR3 reads CASSITGGAEKLFF. CDR3 in DNA: TGTGCCAGTAGTATAACCGGAGGTGCAGAAAAACTGTTTTTT.

The rearrangement uses TRBV29-1 and TRBJ2-7; 7 nucleotides line up with TRBD1. Trimming removed 4 bases from V and 6 bases from J; junction bases left unmatched: 12. The germline V gene has CDR1 SQVTM and CDR2 ANQGSEA. The CDR3 is 14 residues long. CDR3 bases: TGCAGCGTTGGAGGCTCACAGGGGTTGGCCGAGCAGTACTTC. Translating gives CSVGGSQGLAEQYF.

This chain links TRBV23-1 with TRBJ1-4; TRBD1 is a possible D gene (5 bases). TRBV23-1 is known as an ORF, though its function is uncertain. The CDR3 runs to 15 residues. Trimming removed 3 bases at V and 3 bases at J, with 11 bases between. The CDR3 sequence is CASSHRRQPNEKLFF. CDR3 in DNA: TGCGCCAGCAGTCACCGACGACAGCCTAATGAAAAACTGTTTTTT.

The CDR3 protein is CASSSGTGMGNEQFF. The CDR3 bases are TGTGCCAGCAGCTCCGGGACAGGGATGGGGAATGAGCAGTTCTTC. The chain is built from TRBV5-6 and TRBJ2-1, with 9 nucleotides matching TRBD1. With V trimmed by 3 bases and J by 7 bases, 8 bases remained unmatched. The germline V gene has CDR1 SGHDT and CDR2 YYEEEE. The CDR3 has 15 amino acids.

The chain is built from TRBV15 and TRBJ1-2, with D perhaps TRBD1 (5 bases). The V gene lost 0 bases and the J gene lost 6 bases, with 11 bases spanning the gap. There are 14 residues in the CDR3. Germline V lookup: CDR1 LNHNV, CDR2 YYDKDF (reference sequence). CDR3: CATSRETVANGYTF. Here the CDR3 DNA reads TGTGCCACCAGCAGAGAGACAGTGGCGAATGGCTACACCTTC.

This clone was seen once. The chain carries TRBV30 and TRBJ2-5; 8 bases map to TRBD1. The trim removed 4 bases at V and 6 bases at J, leaving 7 bases unmatched. CDR3 length equals 13 residues. Germline loops: CDR1 GTSNPN, CDR2 SVGIG (reference sequence). CDR3 coding DNA: TGTGCCTGGAAGCAGGGGGCATCGAAGACCCAGTACTTC. This gives the protein CAWKQGASKTQYF.

The V gene is TRBV2, the J gene TRBJ1-2; 7 bases are a match to TRBD1. Germline CDR1 reads SNHLY; CDR2 reads FYNNEI. The ends lost 7 bases at V and 2 bases at J; junction bases unmatched: 7. The CDR3 has 14 residues. The CDR3 is CASKRQGPNYGYTF. Here the CDR3 DNA reads TGTGCCAGCAAACGACAGGGCCCCAACTATGGCTACACCTTC.

The V call is TRBV24-1, the J call TRBJ2-3; 7 bases are a match to TRBD1. The ends lost 0 bases at V and 1 base at J; junction bases unmatched: 0. The germline V gene has CDR1 KGHDR and CDR2 SFDVKD. CDR3 length: 15 amino acids. The CDR3 nucleotides are TGTGCCACCAGTGATTTGACAGGGGGCACAGATACGCAGTATTTT. Amino acids: CATSDLTGGTDTQYF.

The CDR3 here is CATSVGQGREQYF. CDR3 in DNA: TGTGCCACCAGTGTCGGTCAGGGGCGCGAGCAGTACTTC. This chain uses TRBV24-1 with TRBJ2-7; possibly TRBD1 for D (6 bases). This CDR3 is built from 13 residues. Trimming removed 5 bases from V and 6 bases from J, with 13 bases in between. In germline, CDR1 is KGHDR, CDR2 SFDVKD.

In this sample, this clone turned up once. The chain joins TRBV24-1 to TRBJ2-2; weak D call: TRBD1 (6 bases). The CDR3 extends over 17 amino acids. The V gene lost 1 base and the J gene lost 6 bases, with 17 bases spanning the gap. Germline V CDR1 and CDR2: KGHDR, SFDVKD. The CDR3 sequence is CATSDLQQGLRAGELFF. In DNA form, the CDR3 reads TGTGCCACCAGTGATTTACAACAGGGATTGAGGGCCGGGGAGCTGTTTTTT.

The chain links TRBV19 to TRBJ1-5; D possibly corresponds to TRBD1 (5 bases). CDR3 length: 14 residues. Germline V gene data show CDR1 as LNHDA and CDR2 as SQIVND (reference sequence). V gave up 7 bases and J gave up 6 bases, with 16 bases separating them. This CDR3 is CASNSVPGGQPQHF. The CDR3 DNA sequence: TGTGCCAGTAACTCGGTCCCCGGGGGTCAGCCCCAGCATTTT.

The chain links TRBV19 to TRBJ2-1; 14 bases fit TRBD2. The V and J ends lost 10 bases and 10 bases, in that order; junction bases with no gene match: 9. Germline V gene sequence: CDR1 LNHDA, CDR2 SQIVND (reference sequence). This CDR3 is built from 14 residues. CDR3 amino acids: CATRGTSGSGEQFF. Here the CDR3 DNA reads TGTGCCACCCGAGGGACTAGCGGGAGCGGGGAGCAGTTCTTC.

The chain joins TRBV7-6 to TRBJ2-1; tentative D call: TRBD1 (6 bases). Germline V CDR1 and CDR2: SGHVS, FNYEAQ. Trimming shortened V by 4 bases and J by 1 base, and 17 bases separated the two germline ends. The CDR3 spans 17 residues. The CDR3 spells CASSSFTGTSSYNEQFF. In DNA, the CDR3 is TGTGCCAGCAGCTCATTTACCGGGACAAGTTCCTACAATGAGCAGTTCTTC.

The chain's CDR3 is CASSQSRTAGYEQYF. As DNA, the CDR3 is TGTGCCAGCAGCCAATCTAGGACAGCTGGCTACGAGCAGTACTTC. The chain is built from TRBV16 and TRBJ2-7; a weak D match, TRBD1 (6 bases). There are 15 residues in the CDR3. Trimming cost V 0 bases and J 3 bases, with 12 bases left between them. Per the germline V gene, CDR1 is KGHSY and CDR2 is FQNENV.